A single T cell receptor beta chain is shown here with its context. Germline and junction disagree at one end, which may indicate a read error. This entry belongs to a study of T cell repertoires in cytomegalovirus infection. CDR1 and CDR2 (germline): SNHLY, FYNNEI. The length of the CDR3 is 12 residues. Each CDR3 protein gets one entry after TCRdb re-called the reads with MiXCR. The table lists 400,000 to 550,000 distinct CDR3 sequences, 11% of them singletons. The source of this sequence is a human donor in good health (CMV status not recorded). Some clones in this sample may be carry-over from other donors' samples. V is TRBV2 and J is TRBJ1-1; 9 bases are shared with TRBD1. The sample taken for sequencing was PBMCs. CDR3 amino acids: CASRGDREAMLF. CDR3 coding DNA: TGTGCCAGCAGGGGGGACAGGGAAGCGATGTTATTT. Together with reference TRBV2 and TRBJ1-1, the CDR3 gives the full variable domain: EPEVTQTPSHQVTQMGQEVILRCVPISNHLYFYWYRQILGQKVEFLVSFYNNEISEKSEIFDDQFSVERPDGSNFTLKIRSTKLEDSAMYFCASRGDREAMLFGQGTRLTVV.